The 28 T cell receptor beta chains reported below all come from one sample, sequenced in a study of somatic mutations in cytotoxic T cells in rheumatoid arthritis. The protocol was immunoSEQ multiplex PCR, while the TCRdb copy is restricted to in-frame clones and leaves out a portion. Among around 23,000 clones listed, under 75% were seen once. Sequencing input: CD8+ T cells sorted from blood. Receptors were obtained from a woman under 30 in good health.

The chain has TRBV29-1 and TRBJ1-1; 9 nucleotides match TRBD1. Germline loops: CDR1 SQVTM, CDR2 ANQGSEA. V lost 7 bases, J lost 5 bases, and 8 bases stayed unmatched. The CDR3 spans 13 residues. The chain's CDR3 is CSGAGTGLTEAFF. The CDR3 bases are TGCAGCGGCGCAGGGACAGGGCTGACTGAAGCTTTCTTT.

This chain joins TRBV2 and TRBJ2-1; D is undetermined. From germline, CDR1 is SNHLY and CDR2 FYNNEI. The germline V and J ends were trimmed by 6 bases and 0 bases, with 15 bases remaining between them. This CDR3 is built from 16 residues. CDR3 sequence reads: CASSARLPGSYNEQFF. The CDR3 DNA is TGTGCCAGCAGCGCTCGGCTCCCGGGCTCCTACAATGAGCAGTTCTTC.

The chain carries TRBV19 and TRBJ2-1; TRBD1 might be the D (5 bases). The ends were cut back, 1 base at V and 9 bases at J, with 10 bases in the middle. Germline V CDR1 and CDR2: LNHDA, SQIVND (reference sequence). The CDR3 runs 13 residues. This chain's CDR3 is CASSIGVRGEQFF. The DNA for the CDR3 is TGTGCCAGTAGTATAGGGGTTAGGGGTGAGCAGTTCTTC. Supplemented by reference TRBV19 and TRBJ2-1, the full variable domain reads DGGITQSPKYLFRKEGQNVTLSCEQNLNHDAMYWYRQDPGQGLRLIYYSQIVNDFQKGDIAEGYSVSREKKESFPLTVTSAQKNPTAFYLCASSIGVRGEQFFGPGTRLTVL.

This clone was seen only a few times. The chain's CDR3 is CASSFSGTAKNIQYF. The CDR3 DNA is TGTGCCAGCAGTTTCTCGGGCACCGCCAAAAACATTCAGTACTTC. This sequence joins TRBV27 and TRBJ2-4; D remains unclear. This CDR3 region has 15 residues. Germline V gene sequence: CDR1 MNHEY, CDR2 SMNVEV (reference sequence). The germline V and J ends were trimmed by 3 bases and 1 base, with 10 bases remaining between them.

V usage is TRBV7-9 and J usage is TRBJ2-5, with 11 nucleotides matching TRBD2. V shed 2 bases, J shed 3 bases, and the junction held 2 bases outside the gene matches. CDR1 is SEHNR, CDR2 FQNEAQ, per germline (reference sequence). This CDR3 comprises 15 residues. The CDR3 reads CASSLPLAGEETQYF. The CDR3 DNA reads as TGTGCCAGCAGCTTACCACTAGCGGGGGAAGAGACCCAGTACTTC. The full variable domain, completed using reference TRBV7-9 and TRBJ2-5, is DTGVSQNPRHKITKRGQNVTFRCDPISEHNRLYWYRQTLGQGPEFLTYFQNEAQLEKSRLLSDRFSAERPKGSFSTLEIQRTEQGDSAMYLCASSLPLAGEETQYFGPGTRLLVL.

This clone came up a few times. This chain links TRBV27 with TRBJ2-7, with 11 bases matching TRBD1. This CDR3 is 13 amino acids long. Germline CDR1 is MNHEY and CDR2 is SMNVEV (reference sequence). V shed 2 bases, J shed 6 bases, and the junction held 0 bases outside the gene matches. The CDR3 DNA reads TGTGCCAGCAGTTTAGGGACAGGGGGCGAGCAGTACTTC. Its translation: CASSLGTGGEQYF.

The rearrangement joins TRBV27 to TRBJ2-7; D is tentatively TRBD1 or TRBD2 (5 bases each). V gave up 5 bases and J gave up 0 bases, with 11 bases separating them. The CDR3 is 14 amino acids. Germline CDR1 MNHEY, CDR2 SMNVEV (reference sequence). This CDR3 is CASSRSGTSYEQYF. The CDR3 nucleotides are TGTGCCAGCAGTCGGTCCGGGACCTCCTACGAGCAGTACTTC.

This clone was observed a handful of times. The V gene is TRBV7-6, the J gene TRBJ2-7, with D unresolved. Germline V gene sequence: CDR1 SGHVS, CDR2 FNYEAQ. CDR3 length equals 13 residues. With 2 bases removed from V and 5 bases from J, the gap between germline ends came to 10 bases. Here the CDR3 reads CASSLRSTHEQYF. In nucleotides, the CDR3 is TGTGCCAGCAGCTTACGATCCACCCACGAGCAGTACTTC.

V usage is TRBV11-2 and J usage is TRBJ1-1, with D uncertain. V was cut by 1 base and J by 10 bases, with 13 bases left in between. The CDR3 sequence is 13 residues long. CDR1 and CDR2 (germline): SGHAT, FQNNGV. The CDR3 coding sequence is TGTGCCAGCAGCTTAGCGGGGTCCCGTGGAGCTTTCTTT. Amino acid sequence: CASSLAGSRGAFF.

The chain uses TRBV27 and TRBJ2-7; possibly TRBD2 for D (5 bases). V was clipped by 3 bases and J by 5 bases, with 11 bases between them. The CDR3 is 13 amino acids. Germline V gene data show CDR1 as MNHEY and CDR2 as SMNVEV (reference sequence). The CDR3 coding sequence is TGTGCCAGCAGTTTCGGGCAGCGGAACGAGCAGTACTTC. Its translation: CASSFGQRNEQYF.

The gene calls are TRBV30 and TRBJ2-3; 8 bases agree with TRBD2. J gave up 7 bases and V 0 bases, and 6 bases lay outside the gene matches. The CDR3 spans 14 residues. The V gene's germline CDR1 is GTSNPN and CDR2 SVGIG (reference sequence). CDR3 loop: CAWSVGGGINTQYF. The CDR3 DNA reads TGTGCCTGGAGTGTTGGCGGGGGGATAAATACGCAGTATTTT.

V gene TRBV15 combines with J gene TRBJ1-1; maybe TRBD1 (5 bases). The CDR3 totals 14 residues. CDR1 and CDR2 from the germline V gene are LNHNV and YYDKDF (reference sequence). Trimming left V 0 bases short and J 6 bases short, with 11 bases between. CDR3 bases: TGTGCCACCAGCAGAGATCAGGGTGCCTCTGAAGCTTTCTTT. Its protein is CATSRDQGASEAFF.

The V gene is TRBV5-4, the J gene TRBJ1-1, with D hard to call. Trimming took off 5 bases at V and 0 bases at J, with 8 bases between the two ends. This CDR3 has 13 residues. The germline V gene encodes CDR1 SGHNT and CDR2 YYREEE (reference sequence). The CDR3 sequence is CASRGVMNTEAFF. CDR3 sequence (DNA): TGTGCCAGCAGGGGCGTTATGAACACTGAAGCTTTCTTT.

The chain recombines TRBV5-1 with TRBJ2-1; maybe TRBD2 (5 bases). The CDR3 has 15 residues. Trimming removed 2 bases from V and 0 bases from J, with 9 bases in between. Per germline, CDR1 SGHRS and CDR2 YFSETQ. CDR3 coding DNA: TGCGCCAGCAGCTTCCAAGGACTCTCCTACAATGAGCAGTTCTTC. Protein: CASSFQGLSYNEQFF.

In this sample, this clone turned up a few times. V is TRBV9 and J is TRBJ2-6; D not certain. Trimming shortened V by 6 bases and J by 4 bases, and 8 bases separated the two germline ends. The CDR3 spans 13 residues. The germline gives CDR1 SGDLS, CDR2 YYNGEE. The CDR3 here is CASTYPGANVLTF. The CDR3 coding sequence is TGTGCCAGCACCTACCCCGGGGCCAACGTCCTGACTTTC.

The chain combines TRBV6-1 with TRBJ2-4, with D possibly being TRBD2 (5 bases). The ends were cut back, 7 bases at V and 2 bases at J, with 15 bases in the middle. This CDR3 spans 15 amino acids. The germline V gene encodes CDR1 MNHNS and CDR2 SASEGT. For the CDR3, the DNA is TGTGCCAGCAATCCCGGAGACTACTCCAAAAACATTCAGTACTTC. This gives the protein CASNPGDYSKNIQYF.

The chain has TRBV20-1 and TRBJ2-1; no definite D call. CDR1 and CDR2 (germline): DFQATT, SNEGSKA (reference sequence). V lost 5 bases and J 10 bases, leaving 12 bases between the germline ends. This CDR3 comprises 11 residues. CDR3 in DNA: TGCAGTGCTCTAGTTGTGGGCGAGCAGTTCTTC. Translating gives CSALVVGEQFF.

This clone appeared a few times. The J gene is TRBJ2-5, the V gene TRBV4-2; D gene unclear. Germline CDR1 and CDR2: LGHNA and YNFKEQ. The CDR3 is made up of 11 amino acids. Trimming removed 2 bases at V and 4 bases at J, with 2 bases between. As DNA, the CDR3 is TGTGCCAGCAGCCAACTAGAGACCCAGTACTTC. Protein sequence: CASSQLETQYF.

CDR3 DNA sequence: TGCAGCGTTAATGGAGGGACTACATTCTCCTACGAGCAGTACTTC. This sequence encodes CSVNGGTTFSYEQYF. The gene calls are TRBV29-1 and TRBJ2-7, with TRBD2 identical over 7 bases. The CDR3 extends over 15 amino acids. Germline V lookup: CDR1 SQVTM, CDR2 ANQGSEA. V lost 5 bases, J lost 0 bases, and 10 bases stayed unmatched.

The V gene is TRBV27, the J gene TRBJ2-1, with TRBD2 identical over 11 bases. CDR3 length equals 15 residues. With V trimmed by 5 bases and J by 3 bases, 3 bases remained unmatched. The germline V gene has CDR1 MNHEY and CDR2 SMNVEV (reference sequence). The CDR3 sequence: CASSPGTSGYNEQFF. The CDR3 DNA is TGTGCCAGCAGTCCAGGGACTAGCGGCTACAATGAGCAGTTCTTC.

The CDR3 region has the DNA TGTGCCAGCAGCGCACCTCGACTCGGGACAGGACCCGAAGATACGCAGTATTTT. Translating gives CASSAPRLGTGPEDTQYF. V usage is TRBV9 and J usage is TRBJ2-3; 8 bases line up with TRBD1. CDR1 is SGDLS, CDR2 YYNGEE, per germline. The length of the CDR3 is 18 residues. V shed 3 bases and J 5 bases; nucleotides not matched to a gene: 17.

The rearrangement joins TRBV15 to TRBJ2-3; tentatively, D is TRBD1 or TRBD2 (5 bases each). Trimming removed 5 bases at V and 0 bases at J, with 9 bases between. The CDR3 length is 14 residues. Germline CDR1 is LNHNV and CDR2 is YYDKDF (reference sequence). The CDR3 here is CATSGGRSTDTQYF. The CDR3, as DNA: TGTGCCACCAGCGGGGGTCGGAGCACAGATACGCAGTATTTT.

This chain connects TRBV28 to TRBJ1-2; D is unresolved. This CDR3 is built from 12 residues. The germline V and J ends were trimmed by 3 bases and 1 base, with 3 bases remaining between them. The germline V gene has CDR1 MDHEN and CDR2 SYDVKM. The CDR3 protein is CASSFFNYGYTF. CDR3 in DNA: TGTGCCAGCAGTTTTTTTAACTATGGCTACACCTTC.

The J gene is TRBJ2-7, the V gene TRBV27, with TRBD1 as a possible D gene (6 bases). Germline CDR1 is MNHEY and CDR2 is SMNVEV (reference sequence). This CDR3 contains 14 residues. With 0 bases removed from V and 7 bases from J, the gap between germline ends came to 13 bases. CDR3 in amino acids: CASSLSISRGEQYF. In DNA, the CDR3 is TGTGCCAGCAGTTTATCGATTTCGAGGGGGGAGCAGTACTTC.

CDR3 loop: CASSAGPTSREQYV. The CDR3 nucleotides read TGTGCCAGCAGTGCTGGACCGACGTCTCGGGAGCAGTACGTC. The V and J genes are TRBV27 and TRBJ2-7; no definite D call. CDR3 length: 14 amino acids. CDR1 is MNHEY, CDR2 SMNVEV, per germline (reference sequence). V was shortened by 5 bases and J by 7 bases, with 18 bases between the two germline ends.

The rearrangement joins TRBV4-1 to TRBJ2-7; 7 nucleotides match TRBD1. Germline V gives CDR1 MGHRA, CDR2 YSYEKL. This CDR3 comprises 16 residues. J gave up 2 bases and V 0 bases, and 7 bases lay outside the gene matches. The CDR3 spells CASSQDRQGVAYEQYF. The CDR3 coding sequence is TGCGCCAGCAGCCAAGATCGCCAGGGGGTCGCCTACGAGCAGTACTTC.

This chain links TRBV28 with TRBJ2-1; no clear D. CDR3 length equals 13 residues. The germline V gene encodes CDR1 MDHEN and CDR2 SYDVKM. V was cut by 2 bases and J by 7 bases, with 9 bases left in between. The CDR3 sequence is CASSLPSLNEQFF. The CDR3 DNA reads TGTGCCAGCAGTTTACCCTCCCTGAATGAGCAGTTCTTC.

This clone has just one count. The rearrangement uses TRBV15 and TRBJ2-7; the match to TRBD1 covers 8 bases. CDR1 and CDR2 (germline): LNHNV, YYDKDF (reference sequence). V gave up 1 base and J gave up 2 bases; unmatched junction bases: 1. This CDR3 contains 14 residues. The CDR3 coding sequence is TGTGCCACCAGCAGAGGGACAGGGCCCTACGAGCAGTACTTC. This codes for CATSRGTGPYEQYF.